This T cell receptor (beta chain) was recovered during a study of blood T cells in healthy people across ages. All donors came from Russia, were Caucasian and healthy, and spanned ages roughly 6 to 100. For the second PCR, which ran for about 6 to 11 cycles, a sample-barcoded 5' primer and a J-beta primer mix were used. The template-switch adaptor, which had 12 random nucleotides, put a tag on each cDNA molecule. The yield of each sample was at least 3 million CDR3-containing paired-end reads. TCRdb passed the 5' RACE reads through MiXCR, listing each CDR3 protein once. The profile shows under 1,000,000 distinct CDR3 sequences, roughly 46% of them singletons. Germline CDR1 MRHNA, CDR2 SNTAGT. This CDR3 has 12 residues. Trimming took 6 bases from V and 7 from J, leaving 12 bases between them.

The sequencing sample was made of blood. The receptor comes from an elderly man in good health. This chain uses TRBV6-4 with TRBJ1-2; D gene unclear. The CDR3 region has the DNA TGTGCCAGCAGATCAAAGGAGGGTGGCTACACCTTC. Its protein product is CASRSKEGGYTF.